The 30 T cell receptor beta chains below were found in one sample sequenced in a study of patients and donors after allogeneic stem cell transplantation. TCRdb analysed the RT-PCR reads with MiXCR anew, one entry per CDR3 protein. The profile shows about 200,000 distinct CDR3 sequences, 40% to 45% of them singletons. The sequencing input was blood, either unsorted or a sorted T cell fraction (not recorded which). The receptors derive from a human donor who was either an allogeneic HSCT recipient or a stem cell or donor lymphocyte infusion donor (not recorded which). It is not recorded whose cells these are; they may come from a transplant donor.

The chain is built from TRBV15 and TRBJ1-1, with D unclear. V shed 0 bases and J shed 7 bases, with 9 bases lying between them. The CDR3 covers 13 residues. Germline assignment: CDR1 LNHNV and CDR2 YYDKDF (reference sequence). CDR3 DNA sequence: TGTGCCACCAGCAGAGATCGACGGGATGAAGCTTTCTTT. Translated, it gives CATSRDRRDEAFF.

The chain has TRBV4-3 and TRBJ2-5; the D is unclear. Trimming pared 2 bases from V and 5 bases from J, leaving 12 bases between. CDR3 length: 14 amino acids. CDR1 is LGHNA, CDR2 YSLEER, per germline. The CDR3 protein is CASSQSLGWETQYF. The CDR3 DNA follows: TGCGCCAGCAGCCAATCACTGGGTTGGGAGACCCAGTACTTC.

The chain is built from TRBV4-3 and TRBJ2-1, with 9 bases aligning to TRBD2. The CDR3 runs 16 residues. V shed 2 bases, J shed 7 bases, and the junction held 9 bases outside the gene matches. Germline V gene lookup returns CDR1 LGHNA and CDR2 YSLEER. CDR3 loop: CASSQFGREGWNEQFF. In DNA, the CDR3 is TGCGCCAGCAGCCAATTTGGGCGGGAGGGATGGAATGAGCAGTTCTTC.

V gene TRBV9 combines with J gene TRBJ2-1, with D possibly being TRBD2 (6 bases). V lost 0 bases to trimming and J lost 7 bases, with 11 bases between them. Germline CDR1 reads SGDLS; CDR2 reads YYNGEE. The CDR3 totals 14 residues. CDR3 loop: CASSVDGTLNEQFF. CDR3 nucleotides: TGTGCCAGCAGCGTAGACGGGACTTTGAATGAGCAGTTCTTC.

This clonotype turned up a few times. This chain uses TRBV30 with TRBJ1-4; D is unresolved. V lost 2 bases and J 8 bases, leaving 12 bases between the germline ends. CDR1 is GTSNPN and CDR2 is SVGIG in the germline V gene (reference sequence). CDR3 length: 13 amino acids. CDR3 DNA sequence: TGTGCCTGGAGTAGATCGAACAGAGAAAAACTGTTTTTT. Amino acid sequence: CAWSRSNREKLFF.

This clonotype was recorded a few times. V and J are TRBV6-6 and TRBJ1-5; D is undetermined. V was shortened by 4 bases and J by 11 bases, with 9 bases between the two germline ends. The CDR3 covers 11 residues. Germline loops: CDR1 MNHNY, CDR2 SVGAGI (reference sequence). CDR3 nucleotide sequence: TGTGCCAGCAGTTCCGGACCGTCCCAGCATTTT. It encodes CASSSGPSQHF.

V and J are TRBV7-2 and TRBJ2-1; D tentatively reads TRBD1 or TRBD2 (5 bases each). Germline V gene data show CDR1 as SGHTA and CDR2 as FQGNSA. This CDR3 has 15 residues. The germline V and J ends were trimmed by 2 bases and 6 bases, with 14 bases remaining between them. CDR3 bases: TGTGCCAGCAGCTTATTGGGGCCGGGGATCAATGAGCAGTTCTTC. This encodes CASSLLGPGINEQFF.

There are a few counts of this clonotype. The chain is built from TRBV7-2 and TRBJ2-3; D not resolved. The CDR3 is 11 residues long. The germline CDR1 and CDR2 sequences are SGHTA and FQGNSA. V was cut by 5 bases and J by 7 bases, with 7 bases left in between. CDR3 bases: TGTGCCAGCAGCGACATATATACGCAGTATTTT. Its translation: CASSDIYTQYF.

Only one count was recorded for this clonotype. The V gene is TRBV20-1, the J gene TRBJ2-1; D unresolved. Germline loops: CDR1 DFQATT, CDR2 SNEGSKA (reference sequence). The CDR3 is 15 amino acids. Trimming removed 1 base from V and 0 bases from J, with 10 bases in between. The CDR3, as DNA: TGCAGTGCTAGAGCGAGGTTAAGCTCCTACAATGAGCAGTTCTTC. Its translation: CSARARLSSYNEQFF.

This clonotype has just a few counts. V is TRBV10-3 and J is TRBJ1-1, with D possibly TRBD1 on 6 matching bases. V gave up 0 bases and J gave up 1 base, with 15 bases separating them. Germline CDR1 ENHRY, CDR2 SYGVKD. The CDR3 has 17 residues. In nucleotides, the CDR3 is TGTGCCATCAGTGAGTCAGGTTGGTTAGGGGGGAACACTGAAGCTTTCTTT. Translated, it gives CAISESGWLGGNTEAFF.

This clonotype was recorded a few times. This sequence joins TRBV12-3 or TRBV12-4 and TRBJ1-4, with D perhaps matching TRBD1 (5 bases). Trimming pared 0 bases from V and 16 bases from J, leaving 12 bases between. This CDR3 is built from 12 residues. CDR3 sequence reads: CASSLARQRPFF. The CDR3 region has the DNA TGTGCCAGCAGTTTAGCGAGACAGAGGCCGTTTTTT.

This rearrangement joins TRBV30 to TRBJ2-7, with 12 bases identical to TRBD2. Germline trimming cut 8 bases from V and 2 bases from J; bases unmatched to any gene: 4. Germline V gene sequence: CDR1 GTSNPN, CDR2 SVGIG (reference sequence). CDR3 length: 13 residues. CDR3 nucleotides: TGTGCCATTAGACTAGCGGGGGCCTACGAGCAGTACTTC. Translation gives CAIRLAGAYEQYF.

The chain couples TRBV11-2 to TRBJ1-3; a possible D gene is TRBD1 (6 bases). CDR3 size: 15 residues. Trimming left V 4 bases short and J 2 bases short, with 12 bases between. Germline CDR1 is SGHAT and CDR2 is FQNNGV. The CDR3 sequence is CASSSTGSPGNTIYF. The CDR3 region has the DNA TGTGCCAGCAGCTCAACAGGGAGTCCTGGAAACACCATATATTTT.

The V gene is TRBV19, the J gene TRBJ2-5, with D possibly TRBD1 on 6 matching bases. CDR3 size: 16 residues. Between the trimmed V and J ends, which lost 3 bases and 2 bases, there was a span of 16 bases. Per germline, CDR1 LNHDA and CDR2 SQIVND (reference sequence). CDR3 DNA sequence: TGTGCCAGTAGTATCCTAAGGACAGCTGATCAAGAGACCCAGTACTTC. The encoded protein is CASSILRTADQETQYF.

This clonotype was counted a few times. V is TRBV30 and J is TRBJ1-1, with a possible D match to TRBD1 (6 bases). Trimming removed 4 bases from V and 6 bases from J, with 12 bases in between. CDR3 length: 12 residues. Germline V gene sequence: CDR1 GTSNPN, CDR2 SVGIG (reference sequence). The CDR3 region is CAWTTGGAEAFF. DNA of the CDR3: TGTGCCTGGACGACAGGAGGGGCTGAAGCTTTCTTT.

The rearrangement links TRBV6-6 to TRBJ1-6, with D maybe TRBD1 (5 bases). The V and J ends lost 8 bases and 6 bases respectively, with 14 bases between them. CDR1 and CDR2 (germline): MNHNY, SVGAGI (reference sequence). There are 14 residues in the CDR3. The CDR3 DNA reads TGTGCCAGCTCATTGGGGGGGAGTAATTCACCCCTCCACTTT. Translating it yields CASSLGGSNSPLHF.

This clonotype was recorded a few times. This rearrangement joins TRBV9 to TRBJ2-7; no clear D. In germline, CDR1 is SGDLS, CDR2 YYNGEE. The CDR3 runs to 13 residues. The V end was cut by 3 bases, the J end by 3 bases, with 10 bases between. The CDR3 loop reads CASSALSGYEQYF. In nucleotides, the CDR3 is TGTGCCAGCAGCGCCCTCTCCGGCTACGAGCAGTACTTC.

The genes are TRBV6-5 and TRBJ2-7, with 7 bases lining up with TRBD1. Germline CDR1 is MNHEY and CDR2 is SVGAGI. Losses at the gene ends were 7 bases for V and 3 bases for J; bases not matched to a gene: 6. This CDR3 has 13 amino acids. Written as DNA, the CDR3 is TGTGCCAGCAAGGAGACAGGGCTCTACGAGCAGTACTTC. Its protein is CASKETGLYEQYF.

The chain recombines TRBV3-1 with TRBJ1-1; D not certain. The V gene lost 1 base and the J gene lost 3 bases, with 15 bases spanning the gap. The CDR3 contains 16 residues. CDR1 and CDR2 (germline): LGHDT, YNNKEL (reference sequence). The CDR3 DNA is TGTGCCAGCAGCCAAGCCCACCCCAGGCGGGACACTGAAGCTTTCTTT. This codes for CASSQAHPRRDTEAFF.

This clonotype was counted only a few times. The chain carries TRBV28 and TRBJ1-1; a weak D match, TRBD1 (5 bases). V gave up 3 bases and J gave up 2 bases, with 22 bases separating them. The CDR3 is 18 amino acids. CDR1 and CDR2 (germline): MDHEN, SYDVKM. CDR3 nucleotides: TGTGCCAGCAGTTTCGGATACAGGCGAGGTCGGGTCAACACTGAAGCTTTCTTT. Protein: CASSFGYRRGRVNTEAFF. The entire variable domain, with the rest obtained from reference TRBV28 and TRBJ1-1, is as follows: DVKVTQSSRYLVKRTGEKVFLECVQDMDHENMFWYRQDPGLGLRLIYFSYDVKMKEKGDIPEGYSVSREKKERFSLILESASTNQTSMYLCASSFGYRRGRVNTEAFFGQGTRLTVV.

This CDR3 reads CASSLNNPGHAINSGNTIYF. In DNA, the CDR3 is TGTGCCAGCAGCTTAAATAATCCGGGACACGCAATTAACTCTGGAAACACCATATATTTT. This chain connects TRBV7-9 to TRBJ1-3; the D gene is possibly TRBD1 (6 bases). Germline V lookup: CDR1 SEHNR, CDR2 FQNEAQ (reference sequence). The CDR3 has 20 amino acids. Trimming shortened V by 2 bases and J by 0 bases, and 23 bases separated the two germline ends.

J is TRBJ2-1 and V is TRBV5-6; D is possibly TRBD1 (6 bases). The germline V and J ends were trimmed by 2 bases and 0 bases, with 12 bases remaining between them. CDR3 length: 16 amino acids. Germline assignment: CDR1 SGHDT and CDR2 YYEEEE. CDR3 sequence: CASSLATGSSYNEQFF. In nucleotides, the CDR3 is TGTGCCAGCAGCTTAGCGACAGGAAGCTCCTACAATGAGCAGTTCTTC. The full variable domain, completed using reference TRBV5-6 and TRBJ2-1, is DAGVTQSPTHLIKTRGQQVTLRCSPKSGHDTVSWYQQALGQGPQFIFQYYEEEERQRGNFPDRFSGHQFPNYSSELNVNALLLGDSALYLCASSLATGSSYNEQFFGPGTRLTVL.

This clonotype appeared a few times. The chain recombines TRBV4-2 with TRBJ1-2; D is ambiguous. The CDR3 totals 16 residues. Germline CDR1 LGHNA, CDR2 YNFKEQ. Deletions cut 1 base from V and 5 bases from J, with 17 bases between. The CDR3 sequence is CASSQGSAKHHYGYTF. In DNA, the CDR3 is TGTGCCAGCAGCCAAGGGTCCGCAAAGCACCATTATGGCTACACCTTC.

This clonotype was seen more than once but under ten times. The rearrangement links TRBV21-1 to TRBJ2-2; the DNA was not used to check the table's D call, TRBD2. TRBV21-1 is described as a pseudogene. This CDR3 has 19 amino acids. CDR3 amino acids: CASSNGLARILTDTGELFF. The DNA of the CDR3 is TGTGCCAGCAGCAATGGGCTAGCCCGAATTTTAACGGACACCGGGGAGCTGTTTTTT.

The gene calls are TRBV6-6 and TRBJ1-2, with 12 bases lining up with TRBD1. The CDR3 has 14 amino acids. The germline V gene has CDR1 MNHNY and CDR2 SVGAGI (reference sequence). The trim removed 8 bases at V and 2 bases at J, leaving 3 bases unmatched. DNA for the CDR3: TGTGCCAGCGGGGGACAGGGGGCAAACTATGGCTACACCTTC. It translates to CASGGQGANYGYTF.

This clonotype has more than one count but fewer than ten. This sequence joins TRBV28 and TRBJ1-5, with D unresolved. Trimming cost V 5 bases and J 0 bases, with 11 bases left between them. This CDR3 comprises 15 residues. Germline CDR1 MDHEN, CDR2 SYDVKM. The DNA of the CDR3 is TGTGCCAGCAGTACTTTAGCAGGTAGCAATCAGCCCCAGCATTTT. Its protein product is CASSTLAGSNQPQHF. The full variable domain, its missing parts supplied by reference TRBV28 and TRBJ1-5, is DVKVTQSSRYLVKRTGEKVFLECVQDMDHENMFWYRQDPGLGLRLIYFSYDVKMKEKGDIPEGYSVSREKKERFSLILESASTNQTSMYLCASSTLAGSNQPQHFGDGTRLSIL.

This sequence joins TRBV6-5 and TRBJ1-1; D is ambiguous. CDR1 is MNHEY and CDR2 is SVGAGI in the germline V gene. The CDR3 has 14 residues. With 6 bases removed from V and 1 base from J, the gap between germline ends came to 12 bases. The CDR3 loop is CASRTMTENTEAFF. The CDR3 DNA is TGTGCCAGCAGAACCATGACGGAGAACACTGAAGCTTTCTTT.

This clonotype occurred a few times. J is TRBJ2-3 and V is TRBV5-5; the D is unclear. Germline CDR1 is SGHKS and CDR2 is YYEKEE (reference sequence). The CDR3 loop spans 13 amino acids. Trimming removed 5 bases from V and 5 bases from J, with 12 bases in between. In DNA form, the CDR3 reads TGTGCCAGCAGTACTGGACCACTAGATACGCAGTATTTT. The encoded protein is CASSTGPLDTQYF.

The J gene is TRBJ2-1, the V gene TRBV24-1; 7 bases are a match to TRBD2. The V and J ends lost 5 bases and 1 base, in that order; junction bases with no gene match: 16. The CDR3 spans 19 residues. From germline, CDR1 is KGHDR and CDR2 SFDVKD. CDR3 residues: CATSAAGAGEGPSYNEQFF. CDR3 in DNA: TGTGCCACCAGTGCCGCCGGGGCGGGGGAGGGCCCTTCCTACAATGAGCAGTTCTTC.

This chain uses TRBV4-3 with TRBJ2-7; D perhaps matches TRBD2 (5 bases). This CDR3 has 15 residues. V gave up 0 bases and J gave up 3 bases, with 12 bases separating them. Germline V CDR1 and CDR2: LGHNA, YSLEER. The CDR3 coding sequence is TGCGCCAGCAGCCAAGATCCGACTATCAACTACGAGCAGTACTTC. Amino acids: CASSQDPTINYEQYF.